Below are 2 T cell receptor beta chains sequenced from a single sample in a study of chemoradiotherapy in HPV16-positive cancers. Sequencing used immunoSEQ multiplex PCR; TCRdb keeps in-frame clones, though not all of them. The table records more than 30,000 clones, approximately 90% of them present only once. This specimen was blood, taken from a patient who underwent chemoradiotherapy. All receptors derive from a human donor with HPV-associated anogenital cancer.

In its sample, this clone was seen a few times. The CDR3: CASSVQGAENEQFF. In nucleotides, the CDR3 is TGTGCCAGCAGTGTGCAGGGGGCTGAGAATGAGCAGTTCTTC. V gene TRBV6-4 combines with J gene TRBJ2-1; 8 nucleotides align to TRBD1. Germline V gene lookup returns CDR1 MRHNA and CDR2 SNTAGT. CDR3 length: 14 residues. The trim removed 4 bases at V and 7 bases at J, leaving 6 bases unmatched.

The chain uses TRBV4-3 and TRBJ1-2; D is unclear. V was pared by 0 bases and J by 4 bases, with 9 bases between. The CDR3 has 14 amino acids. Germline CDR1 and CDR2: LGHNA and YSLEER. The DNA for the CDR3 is TGCGCCAGCAGCCAAGATCTTCAGGTCTATGGCTACACCTTC. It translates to CASSQDLQVYGYTF.